The clone carrying this T cell receptor beta chain showed up many times. The antigen is not known. RNA transcripts gave rise to amplified TCR beta CDR3 regions. Using the HTBI primer set, a first-round RT-PCR was run on the TCR CDR3. Each CDR3 protein is one row after TCRdb ran MiXCR on the multiplex PCR reads. The data contain under 350,000 distinct CDR3 sequences, 17% of them singletons. V dropped 3 bases and J dropped 1 base, with 6 bases sitting between them. This CDR3 contains 13 residues. The record originates from a study of T cells in Graves' hyperthyroidism and ophthalmopathy. Study context: Peripheral blood collection took place at initial diagnosis, before any treatment. Points from the study as a whole: Most thyroid clonotypes that were expanded above 0.001 also turned up in blood.

Not enrolled were patients with uncontrolled infection, other autoimmune disease, pregnancy or lactation. The study based diagnoses on clinical symptoms, serum thyroxine and TRAb, thyroid ultrasound and orbital computed tomography. The TCR was taken from a woman aged 60-75 years with Graves' ophthalmopathy. The sample consisted of blood. This rearrangement joins TRBV12-3 or TRBV12-4 to TRBJ1-1; D might be TRBD1 (6 bases). CDR3 region: CASSLTGNTEAFF. CDR3 bases: TGTGCCAGCAGTTTGACAGGGAACACTGAAGCTTTCTTT.